One T cell receptor (beta chain) is described in this entry. Its matching antigen is unknown. This sample stems from a study of cytomegalovirus exposure and HLA in healthy donors. Study context: A prior study identified 110 million or so unique TCR beta sequences from 190 million or so T cells. Study-level points and caveats: Available immune exposure information covered CMV serostatus only.

The PCR contained 60 Vbeta and 13 Jbeta primers. Some clones are missing from TCRdb's copy, which holds only in-frame ones; the method was immunoSEQ multiplex PCR. The sample carries about 150,000 clones, 75% recorded once. The sample taken for sequencing was PBMCs. This TCR derives from a man younger than 35 in good health and CMV-seronegative.

The CDR3 DNA is TGCGCCAGCAGCTCTACAGGGGAGGCGAACACTGAAGCTTTCTTT. Translation: CASSSTGEANTEAFF. V usage is TRBV5-1 and J usage is TRBJ1-1, with TRBD1 identical over 7 bases. Germline values: CDR1 SGHRS, CDR2 YFSETQ. The CDR3 length is 15 residues. V shed 3 bases, J shed 1 base, and the junction held 6 bases outside the gene matches.